The entry below describes one T cell receptor (beta chain). This record belongs to a study of control samples from healthy donors and cancer patients. Germline CDR1 SGDLS, CDR2 YYNGEE. CDR3 size: 16 residues. V lost 1 base and J lost 5; bases outside the gene matches: 6. Profiled with immunoSEQ multiplex PCR; TCRdb holds only in-frame clones, not every one. The sample includes over 200,000 clones, almost 85% of them seen just once. This TCR was recovered from a woman aged 60 to 75 with lung cancer. Sequenced material: PBMCs. The chain carries TRBV9 and TRBJ2-1; 10 positions match TRBD2. The CDR3 protein is CASSVSGGALDNEQFF. CDR3 DNA sequence: TGTGCCAGCAGCGTAAGCGGGGGGGCCCTAGACAATGAGCAGTTCTTC.